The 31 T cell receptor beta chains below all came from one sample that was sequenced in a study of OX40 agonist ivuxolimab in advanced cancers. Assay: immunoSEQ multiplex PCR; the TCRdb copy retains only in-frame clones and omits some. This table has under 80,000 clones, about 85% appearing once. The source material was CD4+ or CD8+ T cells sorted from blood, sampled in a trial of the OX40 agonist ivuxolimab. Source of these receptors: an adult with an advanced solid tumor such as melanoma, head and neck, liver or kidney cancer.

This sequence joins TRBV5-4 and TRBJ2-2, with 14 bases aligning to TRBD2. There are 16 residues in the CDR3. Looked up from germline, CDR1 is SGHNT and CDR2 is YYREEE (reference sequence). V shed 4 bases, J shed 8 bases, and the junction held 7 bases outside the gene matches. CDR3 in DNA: TGTGCCAGCAGCCCCGGACTAGCGGGGGGCGGAGGGGAGCTGTTTTTT. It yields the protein CASSPGLAGGGGELFF.

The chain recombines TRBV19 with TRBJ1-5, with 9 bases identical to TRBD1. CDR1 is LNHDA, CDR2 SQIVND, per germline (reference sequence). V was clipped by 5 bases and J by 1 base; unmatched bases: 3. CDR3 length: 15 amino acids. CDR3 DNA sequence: TGTGCCAGTAGTTACAGGGGGCAAAGCAATCAGCCCCAGCATTTT. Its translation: CASSYRGQSNQPQHF.

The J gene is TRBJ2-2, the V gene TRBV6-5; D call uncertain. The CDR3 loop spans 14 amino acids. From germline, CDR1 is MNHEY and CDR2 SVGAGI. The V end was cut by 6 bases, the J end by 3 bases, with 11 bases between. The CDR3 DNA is TGTGCCAGCAGACTCGACCCATACACCGGGGAGCTGTTTTTT. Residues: CASRLDPYTGELFF.

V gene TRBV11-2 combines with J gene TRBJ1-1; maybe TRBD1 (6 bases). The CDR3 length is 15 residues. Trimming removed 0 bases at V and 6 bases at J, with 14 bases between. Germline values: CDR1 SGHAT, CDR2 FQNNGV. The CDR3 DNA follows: TGTGCCAGCAGCTTAGAAGGGGGAAGGTACGCTGAAGCTTTCTTT. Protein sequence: CASSLEGGRYAEAFF.

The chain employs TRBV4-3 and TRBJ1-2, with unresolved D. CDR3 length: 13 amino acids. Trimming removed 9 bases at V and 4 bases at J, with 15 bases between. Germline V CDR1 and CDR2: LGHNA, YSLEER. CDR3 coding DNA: TGCGCCAGTACAGTCAGTGGGTCCTATGGCTACACCTTC. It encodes CASTVSGSYGYTF.

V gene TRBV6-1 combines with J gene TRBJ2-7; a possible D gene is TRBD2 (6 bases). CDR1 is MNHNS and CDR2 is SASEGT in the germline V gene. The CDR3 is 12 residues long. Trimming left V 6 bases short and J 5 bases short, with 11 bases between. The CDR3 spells CASRGTRDEQYF. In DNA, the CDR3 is TGTGCCAGCAGGGGGACTCGGGACGAGCAGTACTTC.

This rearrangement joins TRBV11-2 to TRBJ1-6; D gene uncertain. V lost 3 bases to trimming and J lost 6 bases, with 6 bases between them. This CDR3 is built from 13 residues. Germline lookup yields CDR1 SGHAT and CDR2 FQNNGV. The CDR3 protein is CASSLGSNSPLHF. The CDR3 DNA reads TGTGCCAGCAGCTTGGGTTCTAATTCACCCCTCCACTTT. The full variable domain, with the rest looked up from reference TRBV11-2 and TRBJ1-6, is EAGVAQSPRYKIIEKRQSVAFWCNPISGHATLYWYQQILGQGPKLLIQFQNNGVVDDSQLPKDRFSAERLKGVDSTLKIQPAKLEDSAVYLCASSLGSNSPLHFGNGTRLTVT.

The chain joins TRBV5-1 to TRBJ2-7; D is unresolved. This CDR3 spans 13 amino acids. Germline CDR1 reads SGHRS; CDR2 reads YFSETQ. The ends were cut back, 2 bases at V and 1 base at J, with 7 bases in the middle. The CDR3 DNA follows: TGCGCCAGCAGCTTTGGGGAATCCTACGAGCAGTACTTC. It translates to CASSFGESYEQYF.

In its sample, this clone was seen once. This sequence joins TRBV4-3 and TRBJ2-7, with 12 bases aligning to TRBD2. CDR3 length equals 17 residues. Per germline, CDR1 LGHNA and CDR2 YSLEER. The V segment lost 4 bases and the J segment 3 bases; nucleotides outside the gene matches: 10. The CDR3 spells CASSPRTSGTSGYEQYF. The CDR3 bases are TGCGCCAGCAGCCCCCGGACTAGCGGGACCTCCGGCTACGAGCAGTACTTC.

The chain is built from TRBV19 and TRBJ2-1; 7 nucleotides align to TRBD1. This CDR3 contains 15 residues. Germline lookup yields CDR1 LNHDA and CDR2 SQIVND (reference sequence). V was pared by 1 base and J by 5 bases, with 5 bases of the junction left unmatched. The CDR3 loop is CASSIGGTVDNEQFF. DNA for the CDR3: TGTGCCAGTAGTATAGGGGGGACAGTAGACAATGAGCAGTTCTTC.

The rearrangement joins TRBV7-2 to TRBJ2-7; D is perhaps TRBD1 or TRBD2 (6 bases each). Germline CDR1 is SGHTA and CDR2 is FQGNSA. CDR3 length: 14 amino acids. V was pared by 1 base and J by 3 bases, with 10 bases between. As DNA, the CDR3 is TGTGCCAGCAGCTTAGACCGGGGGCTCTACGAGCAGTACTTC. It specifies CASSLDRGLYEQYF.

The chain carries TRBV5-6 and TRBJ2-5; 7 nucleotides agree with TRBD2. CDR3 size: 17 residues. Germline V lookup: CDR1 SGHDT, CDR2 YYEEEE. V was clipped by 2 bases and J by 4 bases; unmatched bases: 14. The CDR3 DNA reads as TGTGCCAGCAGCTTTGGATACGGAAGCGGGGAAGGAGAGACCCAGTACTTC. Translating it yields CASSFGYGSGEGETQYF. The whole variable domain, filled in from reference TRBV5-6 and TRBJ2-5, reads DAGVTQSPTHLIKTRGQQVTLRCSPKSGHDTVSWYQQALGQGPQFIFQYYEEEERQRGNFPDRFSGHQFPNYSSELNVNALLLGDSALYLCASSFGYGSGEGETQYFGPGTRLLVL.

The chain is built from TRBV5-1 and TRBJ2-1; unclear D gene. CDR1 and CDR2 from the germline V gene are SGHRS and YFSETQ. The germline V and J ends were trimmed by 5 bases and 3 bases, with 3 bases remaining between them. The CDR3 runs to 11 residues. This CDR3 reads CASRGYNEQFF. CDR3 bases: TGCGCCAGCAGGGGCTACAATGAGCAGTTCTTC.

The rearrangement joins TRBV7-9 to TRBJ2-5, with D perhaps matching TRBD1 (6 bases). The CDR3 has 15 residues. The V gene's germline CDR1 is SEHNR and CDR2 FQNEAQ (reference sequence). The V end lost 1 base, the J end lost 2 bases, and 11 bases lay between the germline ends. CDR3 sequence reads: CASSLEGTQQETQYF. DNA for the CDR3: TGTGCCAGCAGCTTAGAGGGGACACAACAAGAGACCCAGTACTTC.

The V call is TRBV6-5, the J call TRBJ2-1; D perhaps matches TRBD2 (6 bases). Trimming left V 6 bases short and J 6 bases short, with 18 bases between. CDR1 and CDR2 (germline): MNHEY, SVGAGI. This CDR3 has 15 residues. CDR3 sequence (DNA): TGTGCCAGCAGCCCCTCGGGGGTAAAAGGCAATGAGCAGTTCTTC. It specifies CASSPSGVKGNEQFF.

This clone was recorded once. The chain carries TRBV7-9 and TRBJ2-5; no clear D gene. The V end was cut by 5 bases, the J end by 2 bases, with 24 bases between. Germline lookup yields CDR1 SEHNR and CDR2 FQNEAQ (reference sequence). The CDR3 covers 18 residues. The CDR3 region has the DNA TGTGCCAGCAGCCTCCTCTTGACATTCATCGGGTCTCAAGAGACCCAGTACTTC. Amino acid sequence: CASSLLLTFIGSQETQYF.

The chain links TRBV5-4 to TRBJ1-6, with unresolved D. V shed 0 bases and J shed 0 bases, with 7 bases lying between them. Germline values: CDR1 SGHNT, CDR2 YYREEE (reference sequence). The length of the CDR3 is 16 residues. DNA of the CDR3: TGTGCCAGCAGCTTGGTGCTGAGCTCCTATAATTCACCCCTCCACTTT. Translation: CASSLVLSSYNSPLHF. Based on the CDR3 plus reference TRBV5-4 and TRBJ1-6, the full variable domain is ETGVTQSPTHLIKTRGQQVTLRCSSQSGHNTVSWYQQALGQGPQFIFQYYREEENGRGNFPPRFSGLQFPNYSSELNVNALELDDSALYLCASSLVLSSYNSPLHFGNGTRLTVT.

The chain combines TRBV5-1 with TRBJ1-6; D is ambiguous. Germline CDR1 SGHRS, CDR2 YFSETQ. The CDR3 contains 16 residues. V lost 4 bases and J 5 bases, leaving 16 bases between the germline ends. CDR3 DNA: TGCGCCAGCAGCCCGGACCTGGGAACTAATAATTCACCCCTCCACTTT. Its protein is CASSPDLGTNNSPLHF.

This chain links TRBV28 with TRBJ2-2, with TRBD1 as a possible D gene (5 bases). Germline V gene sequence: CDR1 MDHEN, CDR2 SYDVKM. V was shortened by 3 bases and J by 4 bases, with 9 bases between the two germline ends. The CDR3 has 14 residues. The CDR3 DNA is TGTGCCAGCAGTTTGACAGCTGCCACCGGGGAGCTGTTTTTT. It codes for CASSLTAATGELFF.

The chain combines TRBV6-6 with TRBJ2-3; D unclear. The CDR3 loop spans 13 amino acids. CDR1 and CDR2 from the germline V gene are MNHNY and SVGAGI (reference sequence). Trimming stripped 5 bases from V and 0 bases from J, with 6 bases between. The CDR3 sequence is CASSDTSTDTQYF. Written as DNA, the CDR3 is TGTGCCAGCAGTGATACTAGCACAGATACGCAGTATTTT.

This chain's CDR3 is CASSIRGMAGELFF. The CDR3 nucleotides read TGTGCCAGTAGTATCCGGGGGATGGCCGGGGAGCTGTTTTTT. The rearrangement uses TRBV19 and TRBJ2-2, with a tentative D call TRBD2 (6 bases). Deletions cut 3 bases from V and 6 bases from J, with 11 bases between. Germline V gene sequence: CDR1 LNHDA, CDR2 SQIVND (reference sequence). The CDR3 loop spans 14 amino acids.

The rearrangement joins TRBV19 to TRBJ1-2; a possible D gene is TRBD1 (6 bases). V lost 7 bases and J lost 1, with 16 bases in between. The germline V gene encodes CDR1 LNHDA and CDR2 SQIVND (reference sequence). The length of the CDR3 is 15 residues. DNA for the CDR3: TGTGCCAGTACCCTGAGGGGGGCAGTTAACTATGGCTACACCTTC. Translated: CASTLRGAVNYGYTF.

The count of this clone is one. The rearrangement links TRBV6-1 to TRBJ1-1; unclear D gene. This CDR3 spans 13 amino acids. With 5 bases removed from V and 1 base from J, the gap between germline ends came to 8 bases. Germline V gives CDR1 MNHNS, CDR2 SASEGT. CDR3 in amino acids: CASSPTQNTEAFF. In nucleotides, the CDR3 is TGTGCCAGCAGTCCGACACAGAACACTGAAGCTTTCTTT.

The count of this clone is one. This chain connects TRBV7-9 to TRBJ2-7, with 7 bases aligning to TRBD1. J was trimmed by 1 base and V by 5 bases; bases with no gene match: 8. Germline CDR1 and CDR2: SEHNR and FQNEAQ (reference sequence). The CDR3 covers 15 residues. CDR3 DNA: TGTGCCAGCAGCCAGGCACAGGGGTATTCCTACGAGCAGTACTTC. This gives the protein CASSQAQGYSYEQYF.

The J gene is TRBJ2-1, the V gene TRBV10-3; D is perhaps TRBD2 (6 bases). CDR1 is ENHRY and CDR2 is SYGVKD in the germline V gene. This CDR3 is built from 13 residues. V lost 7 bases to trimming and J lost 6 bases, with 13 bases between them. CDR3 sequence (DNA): TGTGCCATCACTCCGGGACTCCCCAATGAGCAGTTCTTC. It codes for CAITPGLPNEQFF.

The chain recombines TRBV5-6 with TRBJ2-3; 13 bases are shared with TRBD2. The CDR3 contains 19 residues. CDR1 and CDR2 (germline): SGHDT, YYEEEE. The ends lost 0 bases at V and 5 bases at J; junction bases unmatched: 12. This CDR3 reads CASSLGETGLAGVLDTQYF. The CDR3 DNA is TGTGCCAGCAGCTTGGGAGAGACCGGACTAGCGGGAGTGTTAGATACGCAGTATTTT.

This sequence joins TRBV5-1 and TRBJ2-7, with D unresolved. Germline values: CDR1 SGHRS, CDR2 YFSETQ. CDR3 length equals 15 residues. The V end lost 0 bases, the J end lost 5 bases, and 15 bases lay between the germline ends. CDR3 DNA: TGCGCCAGCAGCTTGGGGTTAGACTTCCTCCACGAGCAGTACTTC. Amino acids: CASSLGLDFLHEQYF.

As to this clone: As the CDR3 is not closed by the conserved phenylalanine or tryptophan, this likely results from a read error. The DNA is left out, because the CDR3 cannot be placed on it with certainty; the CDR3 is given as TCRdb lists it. CDR3 in amino acids: CASSLDSDRLFL. The rearrangement links TRBV13 to TRBJ1-2. The CDR3 is made up of 12 amino acids, end residues included. Germline V lookup: CDR1 PRHDT, CDR2 FYEKMQ (reference sequence).

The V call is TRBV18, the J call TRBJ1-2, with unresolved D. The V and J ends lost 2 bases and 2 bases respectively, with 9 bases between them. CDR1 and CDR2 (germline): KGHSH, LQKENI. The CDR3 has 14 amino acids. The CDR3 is CASSPSRQNYGYTF. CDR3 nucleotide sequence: TGTGCCAGCTCACCAAGTCGGCAGAACTATGGCTACACCTTC. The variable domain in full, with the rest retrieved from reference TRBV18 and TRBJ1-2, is NAGVMQNPRHLVRRRGQEARLRCSPMKGHSHVYWYRQLPEEGLKFMVYLQKENIIDESGMPKERFSAEFPKEGPSILRIQQVVRGDSAAYFCASSPSRQNYGYTFGSGTRLTVV.

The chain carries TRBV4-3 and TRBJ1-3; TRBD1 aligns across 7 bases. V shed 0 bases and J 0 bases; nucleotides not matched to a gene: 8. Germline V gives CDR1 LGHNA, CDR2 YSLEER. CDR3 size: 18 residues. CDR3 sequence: CASSQDYVQGPSGNTIYF. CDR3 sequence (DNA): TGCGCCAGCAGCCAAGATTACGTACAGGGGCCCTCTGGAAACACCATATATTTT.

The CDR3 region is CASSRLGSRNQETQYF. The DNA for the CDR3 is TGTGCCAGTAGTCGTCTGGGTAGCAGAAACCAAGAGACCCAGTACTTC. The rearrangement joins TRBV19 to TRBJ2-5; no firm D call. Trimming cost V 5 bases and J 0 bases, with 16 bases left between them. From germline, CDR1 is LNHDA and CDR2 SQIVND (reference sequence). The CDR3 totals 16 residues.